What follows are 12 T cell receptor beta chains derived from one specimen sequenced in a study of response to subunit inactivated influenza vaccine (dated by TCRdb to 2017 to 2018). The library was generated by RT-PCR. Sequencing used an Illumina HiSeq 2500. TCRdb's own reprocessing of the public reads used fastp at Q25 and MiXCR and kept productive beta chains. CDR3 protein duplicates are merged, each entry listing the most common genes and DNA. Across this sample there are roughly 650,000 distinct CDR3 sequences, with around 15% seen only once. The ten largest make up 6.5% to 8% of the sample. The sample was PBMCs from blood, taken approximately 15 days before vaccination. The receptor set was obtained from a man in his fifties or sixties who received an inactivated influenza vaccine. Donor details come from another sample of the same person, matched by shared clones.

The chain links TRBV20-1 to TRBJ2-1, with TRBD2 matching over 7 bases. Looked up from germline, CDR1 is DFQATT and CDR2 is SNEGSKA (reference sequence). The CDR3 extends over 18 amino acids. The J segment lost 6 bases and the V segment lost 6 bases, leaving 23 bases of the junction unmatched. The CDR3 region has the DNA TGCAGTGCACGGAGATGGACTAGTACCCCCACTGGGGTCAATGAGCAGTTCTTC. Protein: CSARRWTSTPTGVNEQFF.

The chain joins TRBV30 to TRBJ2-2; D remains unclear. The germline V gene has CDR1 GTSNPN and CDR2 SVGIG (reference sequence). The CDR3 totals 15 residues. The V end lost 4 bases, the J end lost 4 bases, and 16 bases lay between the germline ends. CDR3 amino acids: CAWTLTGPGTGELFF. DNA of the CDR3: TGTGCCTGGACCCTGACGGGCCCCGGCACCGGGGAGCTGTTTTTT.

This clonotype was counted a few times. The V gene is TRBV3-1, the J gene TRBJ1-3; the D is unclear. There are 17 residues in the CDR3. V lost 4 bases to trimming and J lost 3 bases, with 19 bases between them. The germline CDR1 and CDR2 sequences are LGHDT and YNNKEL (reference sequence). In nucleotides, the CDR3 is TGTGCCAGCAGCCCCCTCTCGGTCGGAGATAGTGGAAACACCATATATTTT. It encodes CASSPLSVGDSGNTIYF.

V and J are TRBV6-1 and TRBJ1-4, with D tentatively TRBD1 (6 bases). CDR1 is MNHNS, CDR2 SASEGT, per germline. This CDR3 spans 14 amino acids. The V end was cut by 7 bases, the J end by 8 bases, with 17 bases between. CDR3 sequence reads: CASTPGGASEKLFF. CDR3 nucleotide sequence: TGTGCCAGCACCCCTGGGGGGGCGAGCGAAAAACTGTTTTTT.

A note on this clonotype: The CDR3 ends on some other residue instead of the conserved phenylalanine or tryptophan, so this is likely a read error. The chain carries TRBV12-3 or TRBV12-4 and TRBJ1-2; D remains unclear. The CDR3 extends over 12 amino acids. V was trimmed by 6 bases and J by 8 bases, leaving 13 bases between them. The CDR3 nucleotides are TGTGCCAGCAGCCGAGGGCCCGTGGGCTACACCGTC. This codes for CASSRGPVGYTV.

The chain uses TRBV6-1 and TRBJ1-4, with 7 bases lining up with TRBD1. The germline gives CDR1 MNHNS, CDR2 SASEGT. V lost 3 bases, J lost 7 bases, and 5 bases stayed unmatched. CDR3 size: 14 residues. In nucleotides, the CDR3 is TGTGCCAGCAGTGATAGGGGGCAAGGTGAAAAACTGTTTTTT. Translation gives CASSDRGQGEKLFF.

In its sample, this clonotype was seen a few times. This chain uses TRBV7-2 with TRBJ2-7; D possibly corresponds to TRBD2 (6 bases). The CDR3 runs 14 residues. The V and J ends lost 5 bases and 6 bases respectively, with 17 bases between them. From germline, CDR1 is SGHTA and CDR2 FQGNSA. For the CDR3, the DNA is TGTGCCAGCAGCCCCCCGCTGGCGGGACCCGAGCAGTACTTC. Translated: CASSPPLAGPEQYF.

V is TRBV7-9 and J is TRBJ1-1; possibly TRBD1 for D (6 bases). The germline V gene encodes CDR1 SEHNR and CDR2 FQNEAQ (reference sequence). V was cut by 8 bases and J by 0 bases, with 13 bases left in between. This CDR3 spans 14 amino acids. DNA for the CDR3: TGTGCCAGCCTTCCGGGACAAGTGAACACTGAAGCTTTCTTT. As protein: CASLPGQVNTEAFF.

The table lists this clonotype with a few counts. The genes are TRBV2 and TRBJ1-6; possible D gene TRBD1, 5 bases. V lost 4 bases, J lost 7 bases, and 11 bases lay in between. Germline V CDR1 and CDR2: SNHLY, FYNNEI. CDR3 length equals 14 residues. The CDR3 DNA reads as TGTGCCAGCAGTGTCAGGGACGCCAATTCACCCCTCCACTTT. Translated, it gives CASSVRDANSPLHF.

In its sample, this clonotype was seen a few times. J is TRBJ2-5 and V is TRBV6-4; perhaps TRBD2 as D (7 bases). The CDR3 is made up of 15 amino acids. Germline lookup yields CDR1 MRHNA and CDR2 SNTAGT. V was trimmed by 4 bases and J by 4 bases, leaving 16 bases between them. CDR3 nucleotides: TGTGCCAGCAGTGCCAATCGGGGGGCTGGAGAGACCCAGTACTTC. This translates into CASSANRGAGETQYF.

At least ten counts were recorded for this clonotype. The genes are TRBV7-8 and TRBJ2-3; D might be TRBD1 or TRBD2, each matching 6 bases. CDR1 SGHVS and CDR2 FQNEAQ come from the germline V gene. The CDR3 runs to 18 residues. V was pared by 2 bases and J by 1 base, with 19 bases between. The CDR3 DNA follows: TGTGCCAGCAGCTTACGGGTGGGGGGCTCCAGGGGCACAGATACGCAGTATTTT. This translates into CASSLRVGGSRGTDTQYF.

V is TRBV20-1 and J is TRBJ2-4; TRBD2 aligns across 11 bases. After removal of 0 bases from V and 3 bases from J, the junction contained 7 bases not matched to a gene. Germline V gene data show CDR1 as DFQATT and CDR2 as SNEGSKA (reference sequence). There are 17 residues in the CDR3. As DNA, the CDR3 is TGCAGTGCTAGAGATCTACTAGCGGGAGTGGACAAAAACATTCAGTACTTC. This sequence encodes CSARDLLAGVDKNIQYF.